Presented here are 15 T cell receptor beta chains from one specimen sequenced in a study of blood T cell repertoires in COVID-19. Using immunoSEQ multiplex PCR, the repertoire was profiled, and TCRdb retains in-frame clones only, with some absent. Of some 350,000 clones detected, approximately 84% appear once; the ten largest clones hold roughly 3%. The specimen sequenced was PBMCs or T cells enriched from blood (not recorded which). The receptors shown here come from a woman under 40 who had recovered from COVID-19.

The V gene is TRBV5-5, the J gene TRBJ2-1; D may be TRBD2 (6 bases). The V gene lost 4 bases and the J gene lost 7 bases, with 18 bases spanning the gap. Germline V gene lookup returns CDR1 SGHKS and CDR2 YYEKEE (reference sequence). The CDR3 covers 15 residues. The DNA of the CDR3 is TGTGCCAGCAGCCCCTTGTGGGGGGAGAGGAATGAGCAGTTCTTC. Its protein is CASSPLWGERNEQFF. Drawing the rest from reference TRBV5-5 and TRBJ2-1, the complete variable domain is DAGVTQSPTHLIKTRGQQVTLRCSPISGHKSVSWYQQVLGQGPQFIFQYYEKEERGRGNFPDRFSARQFPNYSSELNVNALLLGDSALYLCASSPLWGERNEQFFGPGTRLTVL.

The genes are TRBV18 and TRBJ1-5; D might be TRBD1 (5 bases). Germline V gene sequence: CDR1 KGHSH, CDR2 LQKENI. V was pared by 2 bases and J by 6 bases, with 11 bases between. This CDR3 region has 14 residues. CDR3 sequence reads: CASSPGAAFQPQHF. The CDR3 nucleotides read TGTGCCAGCTCACCAGGGGCGGCTTTTCAGCCCCAGCATTTT. Filled out from reference TRBV18 and TRBJ1-5, the complete variable domain reads NAGVMQNPRHLVRRRGQEARLRCSPMKGHSHVYWYRQLPEEGLKFMVYLQKENIIDESGMPKERFSAEFPKEGPSILRIQQVVRGDSAAYFCASSPGAAFQPQHFGDGTRLSIL.

The chain couples TRBV7-8 to TRBJ2-7, with a tentative D call TRBD2 (5 bases). The CDR3 is 12 residues long. Germline CDR1 SGHVS, CDR2 FQNEAQ. V was clipped by 5 bases and J by 6 bases, with 11 bases between them. The CDR3 nucleotides are TGTGCCAGCAGCCCCAGCGGACGCGAGCAGTACTTC. This sequence encodes CASSPSGREQYF. The full variable domain, in which reference TRBV7-8 and TRBJ2-7 provide the parts outside the CDR3, is GAGVSQSPRYKVAKRGQDVALRCDPISGHVSLFWYQQALGQGPEFLTYFQNEAQLDKSGLPSDRFFAERPEGSVSTLKIQRTQQEDSAVYLCASSPSGREQYFGPGTRLTVT.

The V gene is TRBV7-8, the J gene TRBJ2-5; 7 nucleotides match TRBD2. Losses at the gene ends were 5 bases for V and 0 bases for J; bases not matched to a gene: 6. Per the germline V gene, CDR1 is SGHVS and CDR2 is FQNEAQ. This CDR3 has 15 amino acids. CDR3 region: CASSASSGHQETQYF. DNA for the CDR3: TGTGCCAGCAGCGCAAGTAGCGGGCACCAAGAGACCCAGTACTTC.

The chain couples TRBV13 to TRBJ2-1, with TRBD2 matching 7 bases. V shed 5 bases and J 2 bases; nucleotides not matched to a gene: 12. Germline V lookup: CDR1 PRHDT, CDR2 FYEKMQ (reference sequence). CDR3 length: 17 residues. CDR3 sequence reads: CASSPALASGTYNEQFF. Written as DNA, the CDR3 is TGTGCCAGCAGCCCCGCGTTGGCTAGCGGTACCTACAATGAGCAGTTCTTC.

This rearrangement joins TRBV6-2 or TRBV6-3 to TRBJ2-1, with 8 bases that match TRBD2. Germline loops: CDR1 MNHEY, CDR2 SVGEGT. J was trimmed by 8 bases and V by 2 bases; bases with no gene match: 5. The CDR3 length is 14 residues. This CDR3 reads CASSYTGGVDEQFF. The DNA of the CDR3 is TGTGCCAGCAGTTACACGGGAGGGGTCGATGAGCAGTTCTTC.

The genes are TRBV7-2 and TRBJ1-6, with D maybe TRBD1 (6 bases). Germline values: CDR1 SGHTA, CDR2 FQGNSA. This CDR3 spans 16 amino acids. Trimming pared 4 bases from V and 7 bases from J, leaving 17 bases between. The CDR3 sequence: CASSSRGGIVNSPLHF. DNA of the CDR3: TGTGCCAGCAGCTCGAGGGGGGGGATCGTGAATTCACCCCTCCACTTT.

The chain uses TRBV28 and TRBJ1-4, with a possible D match to TRBD1 (6 bases). Trimming stripped 6 bases from V and 2 bases from J, with 16 bases between. The CDR3 is made up of 16 amino acids. The V gene's germline CDR1 is MDHEN and CDR2 SYDVKM. The CDR3 protein is CASSSSGGGTNEKLFF. The CDR3 nucleotides read TGTGCCAGCAGCTCCTCCGGGGGGGGCACTAATGAAAAACTGTTTTTT.

The chain has TRBV18 and TRBJ1-6; the D gene is possibly TRBD1 (5 bases). Between the trimmed V and J ends, which lost 3 bases and 8 bases, there was a span of 11 bases. Germline CDR1 reads KGHSH; CDR2 reads LQKENI. The CDR3 consists of 14 residues. The CDR3 sequence: CASSPARADSPLHF. Here the CDR3 DNA reads TGTGCCAGCTCACCTGCCAGGGCTGATTCACCCCTCCACTTT.

The CDR3 DNA is TGTGCCAGCTCCCAAGAAATGTGGGGCGATAGCTCTGGAAACACCATATATTTT. It yields the protein CASSQEMWGDSSGNTIYF. V and J are TRBV18 and TRBJ1-3, with a weak D call TRBD1 (5 bases). The V and J ends lost 6 bases and 0 bases respectively, with 21 bases between them. Germline V gene lookup returns CDR1 KGHSH and CDR2 LQKENI. The length of the CDR3 is 18 residues.

The genes are TRBV4-2 and TRBJ2-3, with 9 bases that match TRBD2. Germline V gives CDR1 LGHNA, CDR2 YNFKEQ. The J segment lost 6 bases and the V segment lost 4 bases, leaving 14 bases of the junction unmatched. CDR3 length: 17 amino acids. The CDR3 nucleotides read TGTGCCAGCAGCCCCCTCCCTGGCGGGGGGGCCACGGATACGCAGTATTTT. It yields the protein CASSPLPGGGATDTQYF.

The chain is built from TRBV5-6 and TRBJ2-4; 7 positions agree with TRBD1. There are 14 residues in the CDR3. V shed 4 bases and J 3 bases; nucleotides not matched to a gene: 4. CDR1 is SGHDT and CDR2 is YYEEEE in the germline V gene. CDR3 region: CASSHPGGKNIQYF. The DNA for the CDR3 is TGTGCCAGCAGCCACCCAGGGGGCAAAAACATTCAGTACTTC.

The CDR3 here is CASSLGPLYEQYF. The DNA of the CDR3 is TGTGCCAGCAGTTTAGGGCCCCTTTACGAGCAGTACTTC. This rearrangement joins TRBV27 to TRBJ2-7, with unresolved D. The CDR3 has 13 residues. Germline values: CDR1 MNHEY, CDR2 SMNVEV (reference sequence). Trimming stripped 2 bases from V and 4 bases from J, with 9 bases between.

The rearrangement links TRBV28 to TRBJ1-5; D gene uncertain. Trimming cost V 6 bases and J 6 bases, with 9 bases left between them. The CDR3 totals 12 residues. The germline V gene has CDR1 MDHEN and CDR2 SYDVKM. This CDR3 reads CASRASSQPQHF. DNA for the CDR3: TGTGCCAGCAGAGCCTCATCTCAGCCCCAGCATTTT.

This chain joins TRBV7-9 and TRBJ2-7; D uncertain. Per germline, CDR1 SEHNR and CDR2 FQNEAQ (reference sequence). V dropped 8 bases and J dropped 6 bases, with 20 bases sitting between them. CDR3 length: 14 amino acids. The CDR3 DNA is TGTGCCAGCCAAGTGGCAGTCTCGGGTATCGAGCAGTACTTC. As protein: CASQVAVSGIEQYF.